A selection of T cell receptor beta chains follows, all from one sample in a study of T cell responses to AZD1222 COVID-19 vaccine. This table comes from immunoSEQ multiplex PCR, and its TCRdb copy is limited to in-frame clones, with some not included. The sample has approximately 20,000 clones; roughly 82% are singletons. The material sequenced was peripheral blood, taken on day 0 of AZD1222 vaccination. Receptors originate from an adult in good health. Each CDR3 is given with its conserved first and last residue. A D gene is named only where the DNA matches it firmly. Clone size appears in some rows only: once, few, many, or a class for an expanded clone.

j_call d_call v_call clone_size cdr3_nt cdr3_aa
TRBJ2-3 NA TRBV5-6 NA TGTGCCAGCAGCCGCGACAGGCGCCCTACAGATACGCAGTATTTT CASSRDRRPTDTQYF
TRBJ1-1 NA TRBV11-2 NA TGTGCCAGCAGCGAACAACCAGGGAACACTGAAGCTTTCTTT CASSEQPGNTEAFF
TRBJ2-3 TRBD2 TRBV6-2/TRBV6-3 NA TGTGCCAGCAGTTACTCTAGCGGGAGCACAGATACGCAGTATTTT CASSYSSGSTDTQYF
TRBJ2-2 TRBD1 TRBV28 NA TGTGCCAGCAGGACAGGGTTGGACACCGGGGAGCTGTTTTTT CASRTGLDTGELFF
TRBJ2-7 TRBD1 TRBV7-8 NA TGTGCCAGCAGCCCCAAAGACAGGGGAACGACCAACGACGAGCAGTACTTC CASSPKDRGTTNDEQYF
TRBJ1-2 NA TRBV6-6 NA TGTGCCAGCAGTTACTCGAATCCATCACGGGCTGGCTACACCTTC CASSYSNPSRAGYTF
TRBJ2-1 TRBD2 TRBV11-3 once TGTGCCAGCAGCCGGGGACTAGCGGGGGAGGGTGAGCAGTTCTTC CASSRGLAGEGEQFF
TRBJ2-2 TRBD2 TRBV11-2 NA TGTGCCAGCAGCCCAAGGACTAGCGGGGTTGCCGGGGAGCTGTTTTTT CASSPRTSGVAGELFF
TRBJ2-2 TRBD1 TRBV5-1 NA TGCGCCAGCAGCCGAAAGGGACAGACCGAGGCCGGGGAGCTGTTTTTT CASSRKGQTEAGELFF
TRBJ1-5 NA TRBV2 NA TGTGCCAGCAGTGACGGCCAATATAGCAATCAGCCCCAGCATTTT CASSDGQYSNQPQHF
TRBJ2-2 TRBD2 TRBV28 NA TGTGCCAGCAGGACGGGACTAGCGGTTTACACCGGGGAGCTGTTTTTT CASRTGLAVYTGELFF
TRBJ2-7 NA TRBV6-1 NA TGTGCCAGCAGTGACGGAACTAGGCGCGAGCAGTACTTC CASSDGTRREQYF
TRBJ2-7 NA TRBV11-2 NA TGTGCCAGCAGCTTGGACAGCTCCTACGAGCAGTACTTC CASSLDSSYEQYF
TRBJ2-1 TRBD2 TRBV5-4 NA TGTGCCAGCAGCTTATTAGCGGGACTGGAGCAGTTCTTC CASSLLAGLEQFF
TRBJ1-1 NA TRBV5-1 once TGCGCCAGCAGCATTTCTCCGGTGAACACTGAAGCTTTCTTT CASSISPVNTEAFF
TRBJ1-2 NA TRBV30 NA TGTGCCTGGACCCCAGGAGGCTTCTATGGCTACACCTTC CAWTPGGFYGYTF
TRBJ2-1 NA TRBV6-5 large TGTGCCAGCAGTATTTATGGACTTAACAATGAGCAGTTCTTC CASSIYGLNNEQFF
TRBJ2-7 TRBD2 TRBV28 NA TGTGCCAGCTTTAGCGGGGGGAGTCCCTACGAGCAGTACTTC CASFSGGSPYEQYF
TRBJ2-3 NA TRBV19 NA TGTGCCAGTAGTATGATACTAGCAATCACAGATACGCAGTATTTT CASSMILAITDTQYF
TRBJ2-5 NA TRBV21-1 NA TGTGCCAGCAGCAACGGGGCGGGTTTGGAGACCCAGTACTTC CASSNGAGLETQYF
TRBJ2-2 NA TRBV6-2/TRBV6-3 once TGTGCCAGCAGTTACCGGGGGGCCAACACCGGGGAGCTGTTTTTT CASSYRGANTGELFF
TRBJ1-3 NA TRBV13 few TGTGCCAGCAGCTTCAGTCCCCTGACAGTCACCTCTGGAAACACCATATATTTT CASSFSPLTVTSGNTIYF
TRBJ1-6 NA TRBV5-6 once TGTGCCAGCACCCTGCAGGGAATGCTAGATAATTCACCCCTCCACTTT CASTLQGMLDNSPLHF
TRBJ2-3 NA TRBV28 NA TGTGCCAGCAGTTTACGGGCCCCGCCCGCAGATACGCAGTATTTT CASSLRAPPADTQYF
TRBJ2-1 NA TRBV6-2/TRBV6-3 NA TGTGCCAGCAGTTACACGGACGGGGGTGAGCAGTTCTTC CASSYTDGGEQFF
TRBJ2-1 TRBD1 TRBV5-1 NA TGCGCCAGCAGCTACGGACAGGTCTACAATGAGCAGTTCTTC CASSYGQVYNEQFF
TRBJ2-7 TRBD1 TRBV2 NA TGTGCCAGCACTGGACAGGGGTCCTACGAGCAGTACTTC CASTGQGSYEQYF
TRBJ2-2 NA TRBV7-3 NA TGTGCCAGCAGCTTAAAGCAAAAGGGCAGCACCGGGGAGCTGTTTTTT CASSLKQKGSTGELFF
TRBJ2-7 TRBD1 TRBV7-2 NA TGTGCCAGCAGCGTCCTCGGGACAGGGATAGGCGAGCAGTACTTC CASSVLGTGIGEQYF
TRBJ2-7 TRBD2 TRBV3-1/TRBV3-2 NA TGTGCCAGCAGCCATCCTGCGGGGGAGCCCTCCTACGAGCAGTACTTC CASSHPAGEPSYEQYF
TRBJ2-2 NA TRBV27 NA TGTGCCAGCAGTTTATTATCCGGGGAGCTGTTTTTT CASSLLSGELFF
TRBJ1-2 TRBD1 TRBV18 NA TGTGCCAGCTCACCTGACGACAGGGTAGGCTATGGCTACACCTTC CASSPDDRVGYGYTF
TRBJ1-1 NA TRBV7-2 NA TGTGCCAGCAGCTTAGGCCTGAACTTAGTTTCTGAAGCTTTCTTT CASSLGLNLVSEAFF
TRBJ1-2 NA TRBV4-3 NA TGCGCCAGCAGCCAAGAGCGGGGGGGCTCGGGCTATGGCTACACCTTC CASSQERGGSGYGYTF
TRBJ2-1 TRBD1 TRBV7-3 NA TGTGCCAGCAGCCCGACCGGCGTCGGGACAGGTTACAATGAGCAGTTCTTC CASSPTGVGTGYNEQFF
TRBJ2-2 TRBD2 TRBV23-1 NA TGCGCCAGCAGTCACTACAGCGGGAGCGGTTCCACCGGGGAGCTGTTTTTT CASSHYSGSGSTGELFF
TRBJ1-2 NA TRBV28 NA TGTGCCAGCAGTTTAGGTAGTAGTCGGTGGGCTTTCTATGGCTACACCTTC CASSLGSSRWAFYGYTF
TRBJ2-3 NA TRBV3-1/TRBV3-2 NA TGTGCCAGCAGCCAAGAAGTCAGCACAGATACGCAGTATTTT CASSQEVSTDTQYF
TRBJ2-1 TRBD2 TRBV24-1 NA TGTGCCACCAGTGATCGGCTAGCGGAGGACAATGAGCAGTTCTTC CATSDRLAEDNEQFF
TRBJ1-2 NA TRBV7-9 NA TGTGCCAGCAGCCAACAAGCCGGGACGGCCGGTTATGGCTACACCTTC CASSQQAGTAGYGYTF
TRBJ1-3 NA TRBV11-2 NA TGTGCCAGCAGCCCGGGGTCGTACTCTGGAAACACCATATATTTT CASSPGSYSGNTIYF
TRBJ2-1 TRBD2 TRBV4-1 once TGCGCCAGCAGCCAAGATCCTCGGCTAGCGGGGGGGCCGAGGAATGAGCAGTTCTTC CASSQDPRLAGGPRNEQFF
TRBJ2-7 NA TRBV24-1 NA TGTGCCACCAGTGACCCTGGCAAGGCAGGCTACGAGCAGTACTTC CATSDPGKAGYEQYF
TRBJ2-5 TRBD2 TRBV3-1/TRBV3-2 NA TGTGCCAGCAGCCATGAAGATTGGCTAGCGGAAGAGACCCAGTACTTC CASSHEDWLAEETQYF
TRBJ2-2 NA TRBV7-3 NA TGTGCCAGCAGCCCCGTCGGGGCCTCCGGGGAGCTGTTTTTT CASSPVGASGELFF
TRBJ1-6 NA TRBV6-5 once TGTGCCAGCAGTTACCCGACAGGCTATAATTCACCCCTCCACTTT CASSYPTGYNSPLHF
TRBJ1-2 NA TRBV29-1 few TGCAGCGTTCGCGGGGAGGACTATGGCTACACCTTC CSVRGEDYGYTF
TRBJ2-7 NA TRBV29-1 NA TGCAGCGTTGGGGGGGCAGCCTACGAGCAGTACTTC CSVGGAAYEQYF
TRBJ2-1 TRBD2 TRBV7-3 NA TGTGCCAGCAGCTTAAGAGCGGGAGCCTACAATGAGCAGTTCTTC CASSLRAGAYNEQFF
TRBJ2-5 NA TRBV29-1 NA TGCAGCGTTGAAATCGGGTGGGAGACCCAGTACTTC CSVEIGWETQYF
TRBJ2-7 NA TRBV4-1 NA TGCGCCAGCAGCCAAGATAAGGGCTACGAGCAGTACTTC CASSQDKGYEQYF
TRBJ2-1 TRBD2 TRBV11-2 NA TGTGCCAGCAGCTTAGGCCTAGCGGCCAATGAGCAGTTCTTC CASSLGLAANEQFF